The present entry profiles one T cell receptor beta chain with its context. The antigen is unknown. Per germline, CDR1 SGHRS and CDR2 YFSETQ. CDR3 size: 14 residues. The ends were cut back, 4 bases at V and 0 bases at J, with 10 bases in the middle. The data were produced by immunoSEQ multiplex PCR, yet TCRdb's version contains in-frame clones alone and is incomplete. The sample shows 40,000 to 50,000 clones, less than 90% of them seen only once. This sample was included in a study of OX40 agonist ivuxolimab in advanced cancers. Across the whole study: Hepatocellular carcinoma, melanoma, renal cell or head and neck cancer affected the dose-escalation patients. Study results and caveats: Expanded peripheral T cell antigen specificity was not determined. Also present in some nonresponders was a low level of normalized T-cell clonal expansion.

This sequence was found in an adult with an advanced solid tumor such as melanoma, head and neck, liver or kidney cancer. The starting material was CD4+ or CD8+ T cells sorted from blood, obtained in a trial of the OX40 agonist ivuxolimab. V usage is TRBV5-1 and J usage is TRBJ1-1; no definite D call. The CDR3 is CASSRWEMNTEAFF. The DNA for the CDR3 is TGCGCCAGCAGCCGGTGGGAGATGAACACTGAAGCTTTCTTT. Filled out from reference TRBV5-1 and TRBJ1-1, the complete variable domain reads KAGVTQTPRYLIKTRGQQVTLSCSPISGHRSVSWYQQTPGQGLQFLFEYFSETQRNKGNFPGRFSGRQFSNSRSEMNVSTLELGDSALYLCASSRWEMNTEAFFGQGTRLTVV.